Here is one TCR beta chain with its context. This entry belongs to a study of T cells in women clearing cervical HPV infection. Clones were read by immunoSEQ multiplex PCR, and TCRdb kept only the in-frame ones, dropping some. Here the sample table reports 25,000 to 30,000 clones. Sequencing was carried out using blood buffy coat. This receptor was taken from a woman aged 18-69 years with a cervical HPV16 infection that either progressed to CIN3+ or cleared (not recorded which).

The CDR3 sequence is CASSFLGQNGNTIYF. CDR3 bases read: TGTGCCAGCAGCTTTCTTGGACAGAATGGAAACACC. The chain has TRBV3-1 (or the pseudogene TRBV3-2) and TRBJ1-3; a possible D gene is TRBD1 (6 bases). Read coverage stops 3 residues before the CDR3 terminus; the germline J gene supplies the remainder. The CDR3 has 15 amino acids. V dropped 5 bases and J dropped 3 bases, with 14 bases sitting between them. Looked up from germline, CDR1 is LGHDT and CDR2 is YNNKEL (reference sequence).